Shown below are 30 T cell receptor beta chains from a single sample sequenced in a study of TIL therapy for anti-PD-1-resistant metastatic lung cancer. Time point here: pre-treatment sample, taken before nivolumab and TIL therapy. The libraries were made with immunoSEQ v3. Assay: immunoSEQ multiplex PCR; the TCRdb copy retains only in-frame clones and omits some. Counted here are about 46,000 clones, 65% to 90% occurring once; the ten biggest clones make up 5%. The specimen comprised blood, sampled at baseline. These receptors were obtained from a person aged 25 to 79 with non-small cell lung cancer.

The chain carries TRBV10-2 and TRBJ2-7; a possible D gene is TRBD1 (5 bases). The CDR3 is made up of 12 amino acids. Germline V gene sequence: CDR1 WSHSY, CDR2 SAAADI. Trimming pared 5 bases from V and 3 bases from J, leaving 8 bases between. The CDR3 region is CASSPGHYEQYF. CDR3 nucleotides: TGCGCCAGCAGTCCAGGACACTACGAGCAGTACTTC.

The gene calls are TRBV27 and TRBJ2-7, with 8 bases aligning to TRBD1. The CDR3 loop spans 13 amino acids. After removal of 2 bases from V and 3 bases from J, the junction contained 0 bases not matched to a gene. Germline-derived CDR1 and CDR2 are MNHEY and SMNVEV (reference sequence). The CDR3 nucleotides are TGTGCCAGCAGTTTAGACAGGGGCTACGAGCAGTACTTC. This encodes CASSLDRGYEQYF.

This clone was observed once. This chain links TRBV27 with TRBJ2-4; D ambiguous. The CDR3 runs to 15 residues. V was cut by 5 bases and J by 0 bases, with 11 bases left in between. Germline V gene sequence: CDR1 MNHEY, CDR2 SMNVEV (reference sequence). CDR3 nucleotides: TGTGCCAGCAGTCCACTATACAGAGCCAAAAACATTCAGTACTTC. This translates into CASSPLYRAKNIQYF.

This clone appeared once. The rearrangement joins TRBV7-9 to TRBJ2-7; tentative D call: TRBD1 (6 bases). CDR1 is SEHNR, CDR2 FQNEAQ, per germline (reference sequence). With 6 bases removed from V and 5 bases from J, the gap between germline ends came to 14 bases. The length of the CDR3 is 13 residues. The CDR3 nucleotides are TGTGCCAGCAGTAGGGAACAGGGTAACGAGCAGTACTTC. Its protein product is CASSREQGNEQYF.

The J gene is TRBJ2-3, the V gene TRBV5-6; D may be TRBD2 (6 bases). V lost 0 bases to trimming and J lost 6 bases, with 14 bases between them. The CDR3 is made up of 15 amino acids. From germline, CDR1 is SGHDT and CDR2 YYEEEE. The DNA of the CDR3 is TGTGCCAGCAGCTTGGCCGAACGGGGAGGTGATACGCAGTATTTT. This gives the protein CASSLAERGGDTQYF.

The chain is built from TRBV13 and TRBJ2-7, with 8 positions matching TRBD2. V lost 5 bases to trimming and J lost 2 bases; unmatched junction nucleotides: 11. Looked up from germline, CDR1 is PRHDT and CDR2 is FYEKMQ (reference sequence). This CDR3 has 16 residues. In DNA, the CDR3 is TGTGCCAGCAGCCCCCCGGGGGAGCGGGGGACCTACGAGCAGTACTTC. Residues: CASSPPGERGTYEQYF.

This clone was detected only once. As DNA, the CDR3 is TGTGCCATAAGCCCGAGCTCCTACAATGAGCAGTTCTTC. Translating gives CAISPSSYNEQFF. The V and J genes are TRBV10-3 and TRBJ2-1; no definite D call. Germline V gene data show CDR1 as ENHRY and CDR2 as SYGVKD. With 9 bases removed from V and 0 bases from J, the gap between germline ends came to 9 bases. The CDR3 spans 13 residues.

The chain is built from TRBV11-3 and TRBJ2-5; 11 bases agree with TRBD2. Germline V CDR1 and CDR2: SGHNT, YENEEA. Unmatched junction bases numbered 5, after V lost 5 bases and J lost 0 bases. The CDR3 is 16 amino acids. The CDR3 sequence is CASSTGLADYQETQYF. The CDR3 DNA reads TGTGCCAGCAGCACGGGACTAGCGGATTACCAAGAGACCCAGTACTTC.

The chain uses TRBV4-1 and TRBJ2-1; the match to TRBD2 covers 10 bases. Losses at the gene ends were 0 bases for V and 5 bases for J; bases not matched to a gene: 13. The CDR3 runs to 19 residues. Germline V gives CDR1 MGHRA, CDR2 YSYEKL. CDR3 residues: CASSQDRGTSERNDNEQFF. In DNA form, the CDR3 reads TGCGCCAGCAGCCAAGATCGGGGGACTAGCGAGAGAAATGACAATGAGCAGTTCTTC.

This sequence joins TRBV3-1 (or the pseudogene TRBV3-2) and TRBJ1-3, with 8 bases that match TRBD1. The V segment lost 2 bases and the J segment 0 bases; nucleotides outside the gene matches: 3. The CDR3 is 16 residues long. Germline V gene sequence: CDR1 LGHDT, CDR2 YNNKEL (reference sequence). The CDR3 spells CASSQQGADSGNTIYF. In DNA, the CDR3 is TGTGCCAGCAGCCAACAGGGGGCAGACTCTGGAAACACCATATATTTT.

This clone was counted once. The chain combines TRBV7-9 with TRBJ2-5; D unclear. This CDR3 region has 14 residues. From germline, CDR1 is SEHNR and CDR2 FQNEAQ (reference sequence). Trimming took off 3 bases at V and 2 bases at J, with 10 bases between the two ends. CDR3 region: CASSLVIQQETQYF. In DNA form, the CDR3 reads TGTGCCAGCAGCTTGGTTATCCAGCAAGAGACCCAGTACTTC. Based on the CDR3 plus reference TRBV7-9 and TRBJ2-5, the full variable domain is DTGVSQNPRHKITKRGQNVTFRCDPISEHNRLYWYRQTLGQGPEFLTYFQNEAQLEKSRLLSDRFSAERPKGSFSTLEIQRTEQGDSAMYLCASSLVIQQETQYFGPGTRLLVL.

CDR3 in DNA: TGTGCCAGCAGTTACTACCAGGGGGTAGAGCAGTTCTTC. This translates into CASSYYQGVEQFF. The V and J genes are TRBV6-2 or TRBV6-3 and TRBJ2-1, with 7 bases aligning to TRBD1. Germline lookup yields CDR1 MNHEY and CDR2 SVGEGT. J lost 10 bases, V lost 1 base, and 4 bases had no gene match. This CDR3 is 13 amino acids long.

As for this clone: The junction differs from germline at one of its ends, possibly a read error. V usage is TRBV30 and J usage is TRBJ2-7; 7 bases fit TRBD2. CDR1 GTSNPN and CDR2 SVGIG come from the germline V gene (reference sequence). There are 14 residues in the CDR3. The CDR3 region has the DNA TGTGCCTGGTCCTCAGGGACTAACTCCCACGAGCAGTACTTC. Its translation: CAWSSGTNSHEQYF. The full variable domain, completed using reference TRBV30 and TRBJ2-7, is SQTIHQWPATLVQPVGSPLSLECTVEGTSNPNLYWYRQAAGRGLQLLFYSVGIGQISSEVPQNLSASRPQDRQFILSSKKLLLSDSGFYLCAWSSGTNSHEQYFGPGTRLTVT.

The chain joins TRBV19 to TRBJ2-3; D gene uncertain. CDR1 and CDR2 from the germline V gene are LNHDA and SQIVND (reference sequence). The ends were cut back, 7 bases at V and 2 bases at J, with 13 bases in the middle. The CDR3 has 14 amino acids. The CDR3 spells CASTPTRPTDTQYF. The CDR3 coding sequence is TGTGCCAGTACTCCCACGCGGCCCACAGATACGCAGTATTTT.

The genes are TRBV6-1 and TRBJ1-5; D remains unclear. Germline lookup yields CDR1 MNHNS and CDR2 SASEGT. The V end was cut by 2 bases, the J end by 4 bases, with 12 bases between. The CDR3 totals 15 residues. CDR3 in DNA: TGTGCCAGCAGTGAAATGATAGGGCCGAATCAGCCCCAGCATTTT. This gives the protein CASSEMIGPNQPQHF.

The chain uses TRBV7-7 and TRBJ2-1; D gene uncertain. The V end was cut by 5 bases, the J end by 4 bases, with 12 bases between. This CDR3 comprises 14 residues. Germline CDR1 reads SSHAT; CDR2 reads FNYEAQ (reference sequence). The CDR3 loop reads CASSPLDNYNEQFF. CDR3 sequence (DNA): TGTGCCAGCAGCCCCCTCGACAATTACAATGAGCAGTTCTTC.

The chain links TRBV18 to TRBJ2-3, with a tentative D call TRBD1 (7 bases). V shed 3 bases and J shed 3 bases, with 13 bases lying between them. The CDR3 runs to 15 residues. Germline lookup yields CDR1 KGHSH and CDR2 LQKENI. DNA of the CDR3: TGTGCCAGCTCACCTCAGGGGGGCCCGACAGATACGCAGTATTTT. Translating gives CASSPQGGPTDTQYF.

This rearrangement joins TRBV11-1 to TRBJ2-6; no firm D call. With 5 bases removed from V and 3 bases from J, the gap between germline ends came to 11 bases. This CDR3 spans 15 amino acids. Germline V gene lookup returns CDR1 SGHAT and CDR2 FQDESV (reference sequence). In nucleotides, the CDR3 is TGTGCCAGCAGCCGCAGTGTTGTTGGGGCCAACGTCCTGACTTTC. It encodes CASSRSVVGANVLTF. The full variable domain, its missing parts supplied by reference TRBV11-1 and TRBJ2-6, is EAEVAQSPRYKITEKSQAVAFWCDPISGHATLYWYRQILGQGPELLVQFQDESVVDDSQLPKDRFSAERLKGVDSTLKIQPAELGDSAMYLCASSRSVVGANVLTFGAGSRLTVL.

The CDR3 region has the DNA TGTGCCAGCAGCATGGACGGGACCGTACGTCAGCCCCAGCATTTT. Encoded protein: CASSMDGTVRQPQHF. The gene calls are TRBV11-2 and TRBJ1-5; TRBD1 is a possible D gene (5 bases). CDR1 is SGHAT, CDR2 FQNNGV, per germline. The CDR3 length is 15 residues. The V end lost 5 bases, the J end lost 6 bases, and 17 bases lay between the germline ends.

The rearrangement joins TRBV30 to TRBJ2-7, with 10 bases that match TRBD2. CDR3 length: 14 amino acids. The V gene end was trimmed by 4 bases and the J gene end by 4 bases; junction bases not matched to a gene: 7. Germline-derived CDR1 and CDR2 are GTSNPN and SVGIG (reference sequence). CDR3 region: CAWNLASGRYEQYF. The CDR3 DNA follows: TGTGCCTGGAATTTGGCTAGCGGGAGATACGAGCAGTACTTC.

The chain uses TRBV7-9 and TRBJ1-2; 9 positions match TRBD1. Germline lookup yields CDR1 SEHNR and CDR2 FQNEAQ (reference sequence). V dropped 5 bases and J dropped 13; count of bases not matched to a gene: 8. The CDR3 is made up of 12 amino acids. The CDR3 bases are TGTGCCAGCAGCACCGGGACAGGGAACTCCACCTTC. Amino acid sequence: CASSTGTGNSTF.

The gene calls are TRBV30 and TRBJ2-7; TRBD1 matches at 7 bases. This CDR3 is 15 amino acids long. J was trimmed by 0 bases and V by 4 bases; bases with no gene match: 9. Germline V lookup: CDR1 GTSNPN, CDR2 SVGIG (reference sequence). CDR3 nucleotide sequence: TGTGCCTGGAAGGACAGGACACGTAGCTCCTACGAGCAGTACTTC. It yields the protein CAWKDRTRSSYEQYF.

The chain has TRBV2 and TRBJ1-5, with D perhaps TRBD1 (5 bases). The CDR3 spans 14 residues. The germline V gene encodes CDR1 SNHLY and CDR2 FYNNEI. Trimming cost V 2 bases and J 6 bases, with 11 bases left between them. The DNA for the CDR3 is TGTGCCAGCAGTGAACCAGGGCCGGGTCAGCCCCAGCATTTT. Encoded protein: CASSEPGPGQPQHF.

The chain combines TRBV3-1 (or the pseudogene TRBV3-2) with TRBJ2-3; D is ambiguous. Germline loops: CDR1 LGHDT, CDR2 YNNKEL (reference sequence). CDR3 length equals 13 residues. Trimming left V 0 bases short and J 8 bases short, with 9 bases between. The chain's CDR3 is CASSQELVATQYF. CDR3 coding DNA: TGTGCCAGCAGCCAAGAGTTGGTAGCTACGCAGTATTTT.

The chain combines TRBV19 with TRBJ2-3; 9 bases agree with TRBD2. The CDR3 is made up of 15 amino acids. The junction had 7 bases not matched to a gene; V was cut back by 7 bases and J by 2 bases. Germline loops: CDR1 LNHDA, CDR2 SQIVND (reference sequence). CDR3 protein: CASISAGGSTDTQYF. As DNA, the CDR3 is TGTGCCAGTATCTCAGCGGGAGGATCCACAGATACGCAGTATTTT.

This clone occurred once. The chain couples TRBV7-9 to TRBJ1-3; the D is unclear. The CDR3 has 17 amino acids. Trimming pared 1 base from V and 0 bases from J, leaving 13 bases between. Germline V gene sequence: CDR1 SEHNR, CDR2 FQNEAQ (reference sequence). The CDR3 loop reads CASSLGSGRYSGNTIYF. The CDR3 DNA reads TGTGCCAGCAGCTTAGGGTCAGGACGCTACTCTGGAAACACCATATATTTT.

The gene calls are TRBV11-3 and TRBJ2-3; possible D gene TRBD1, 6 bases. Per the germline V gene, CDR1 is SGHNT and CDR2 is YENEEA. Trimming shortened V by 1 base and J by 2 bases, and 7 bases separated the two germline ends. The length of the CDR3 is 14 residues. This CDR3 is CASSLGGLTDTQYF. CDR3 DNA sequence: TGTGCCAGCAGCTTAGGGGGGCTCACAGATACGCAGTATTTT.

The V gene is TRBV13, the J gene TRBJ2-7; 8 nucleotides line up with TRBD2. The trim removed 2 bases at V and 2 bases at J, leaving 14 bases unmatched. There are 18 residues in the CDR3. CDR1 is PRHDT and CDR2 is FYEKMQ in the germline V gene (reference sequence). Written as DNA, the CDR3 is TGTGCCAGCAGCTTATTCGCCCCGGGAGGGCAGCTTCCCTACGAGCAGTACTTC. Translating gives CASSLFAPGGQLPYEQYF.

The V and J genes are TRBV30 and TRBJ1-1; no firm D call. Trimming pared 5 bases from V and 10 bases from J, leaving 14 bases between. The germline V gene encodes CDR1 GTSNPN and CDR2 SVGIG (reference sequence). This CDR3 comprises 11 residues. The CDR3 reads CAWGYTNTAFF. DNA of the CDR3: TGTGCCTGGGGGTATACTAACACAGCTTTCTTT. Full variable domain (rest looked up from reference TRBV30 and TRBJ1-1): SQTIHQWPATLVQPVGSPLSLECTVEGTSNPNLYWYRQAAGRGLQLLFYSVGIGQISSEVPQNLSASRPQDRQFILSSKKLLLSDSGFYLCAWGYTNTAFFGQGTRLTVV.

The chain uses TRBV10-3 and TRBJ2-5; TRBD2 might be the D (5 bases). The CDR3 runs to 14 residues. The germline V gene encodes CDR1 ENHRY and CDR2 SYGVKD. Trimming shortened V by 2 bases and J by 3 bases, and 10 bases separated the two germline ends. The CDR3 sequence: CAISERGAEETQYF. The DNA for the CDR3 is TGTGCCATCAGTGAGCGGGGAGCGGAAGAGACCCAGTACTTC.